This section outlines one T cell receptor (beta chain) sequence together with its context. What it binds is not known. V dropped 5 bases and J dropped 4 bases, with 5 bases sitting between them. CDR1 and CDR2 from the germline V gene are MNHEY and SMNVEV (reference sequence). The CDR3 is 12 amino acids. These data come from a study of cytomegalovirus exposure and HLA in healthy donors. Points from the study as a whole: HLA restriction was apparent for most CMV-associated TCR beta chains in a later analysis. An analysis was carried out at a later point. It showed that HLA-associated TCR beta chains were more clonally expanded than equally common non-associated chains.

A multiplex PCR was run with 60 Vbeta primers and 13 Jbeta primers. As processed by the authors: Approximately 12 million of 70 million to 80 million unique TCR beta chains were shared, per a later count. Sequencing was performed with immunoSEQ multiplex PCR; in TCRdb, only in-frame clones are kept and a portion is missing. That table gives V, J and clone size, and the DNA gave D and trimming. The profile shows some 66,000 clones, more than 80% of them singletons. V gene TRBV27 combines with J gene TRBJ2-2; D remains unclear. The TCR sequence derives from a woman aged 25 to 39 in good health and CMV-seronegative. Sequenced material: PBMCs. Here the CDR3 DNA reads TGTGCCAGCAGTCTTATCACCGGGGAGCTGTTTTTT. This codes for CASSLITGELFF.